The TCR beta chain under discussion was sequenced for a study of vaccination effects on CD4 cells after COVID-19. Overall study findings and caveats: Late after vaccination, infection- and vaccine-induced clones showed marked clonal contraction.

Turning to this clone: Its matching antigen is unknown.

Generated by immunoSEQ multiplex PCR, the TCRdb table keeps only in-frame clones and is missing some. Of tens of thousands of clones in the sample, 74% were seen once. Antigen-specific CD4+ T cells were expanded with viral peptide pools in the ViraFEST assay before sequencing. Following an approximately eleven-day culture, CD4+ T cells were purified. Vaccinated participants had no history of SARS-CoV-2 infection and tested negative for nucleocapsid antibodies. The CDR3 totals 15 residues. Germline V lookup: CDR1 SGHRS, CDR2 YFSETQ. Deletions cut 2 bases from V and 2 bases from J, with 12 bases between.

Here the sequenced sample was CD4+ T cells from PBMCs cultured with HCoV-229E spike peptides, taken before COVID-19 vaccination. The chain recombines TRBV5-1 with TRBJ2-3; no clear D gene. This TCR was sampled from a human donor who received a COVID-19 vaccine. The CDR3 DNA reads TGCGCCAGCAGCTTACGTCAGCTCTTCACAGATACGCAGTATTTT. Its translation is CASSLRQLFTDTQYF.